The clone carrying this TCR beta chain was observed a single time. The germline CDR1 and CDR2 sequences are GTSNPN and SVGIG (reference sequence). V trimming: 4 bases; J trimming: 7 bases; junction bases outside the gene matches: 7. This CDR3 has 13 residues. The sample originates from a study of blood T cell repertoires in COVID-19. Libraries were prepared by immunoSEQ multiplex PCR; TCRdb keeps only in-frame clonotypes and omits some of them. The sample yields fewer than 45,000 clones, around 85% seen once. The chain carries TRBV30 and TRBJ2-7, with 10 positions matching TRBD2. The TCR comes from a woman older than 75 with acute or convalescent COVID-19. The sample was peripheral blood. The CDR3 region has the DNA TGTGCCTGGAAGGGAGCGGGAGGGTATGAGCAGTACTTC. Translation: CAWKGAGGYEQYF.